These 21 T cell receptor beta chains came from one sample sequenced in a study of blood T cell repertoires in COVID-19. Method: immunoSEQ multiplex PCR; TCRdb's copy keeps in-frame clones and lacks some. The table shows 80,000 to 100,000 clones, with 86% occurring only once. The sequenced material came from peripheral blood. The receptors derive from a woman of 80 years or more in a cohort sampled during active or convalescent COVID-19.

In its sample, this clone was seen once. The chain links TRBV30 to TRBJ1-2; D remains unclear. Trimming removed 0 bases at V and 2 bases at J, with 4 bases between. In germline, CDR1 is GTSNPN, CDR2 SVGIG (reference sequence). The CDR3 length is 12 residues. This CDR3 reads CAWSVRNYGYTF. The CDR3 nucleotides read TGTGCCTGGAGTGTCAGAAACTATGGCTACACCTTC. The full variable domain, rest sourced from reference TRBV30 and TRBJ1-2, is SQTIHQWPATLVQPVGSPLSLECTVEGTSNPNLYWYRQAAGRGLQLLFYSVGIGQISSEVPQNLSASRPQDRQFILSSKKLLLSDSGFYLCAWSVRNYGYTFGSGTRLTVV.

The chain recombines TRBV5-1 with TRBJ2-2, with 12 bases aligning to TRBD2. Germline V gene sequence: CDR1 SGHRS, CDR2 YFSETQ. This CDR3 has 15 residues. V shed 5 bases and J 1 base; nucleotides not matched to a gene: 0. This CDR3 is CASRLAGGNTGELFF. CDR3 DNA: TGCGCCAGCAGACTAGCGGGAGGGAACACCGGGGAGCTGTTTTTT.

The chain employs TRBV12-3 or TRBV12-4 and TRBJ2-3; 7 bases agree with TRBD2. The V segment lost 8 bases and the J segment 2 bases; nucleotides outside the gene matches: 4. The CDR3 sequence is 13 residues long. CDR3 sequence reads: CASGTTYTDTQYF. Here the CDR3 DNA reads TGTGCCAGCGGGACTACTTACACAGATACGCAGTATTTT.

The rearrangement joins TRBV5-1 to TRBJ1-1, with D perhaps TRBD1 (5 bases). Trimming took off 2 bases at V and 3 bases at J, with 11 bases between the two ends. This CDR3 has 14 amino acids. The germline V gene has CDR1 SGHRS and CDR2 YFSETQ. The CDR3 nucleotides read TGCGCCAGCAGCTTTCGCAGGGTAGACACTGAAGCTTTCTTT. Translating it yields CASSFRRVDTEAFF.

The J gene is TRBJ1-2, the V gene TRBV3-1 (or the pseudogene TRBV3-2); 7 nucleotides line up with TRBD1. The CDR3 totals 17 residues. Germline V gives CDR1 LGHDT, CDR2 YNNKEL (reference sequence). Trimming removed 4 bases from V and 3 bases from J; junction bases left unmatched: 14. In nucleotides, the CDR3 is TGTGCCAGCAGCCCTCACGAGGGACAGAAAGTCTACTATGGCTACACCTTC. It translates to CASSPHEGQKVYYGYTF.

The J gene is TRBJ2-3, the V gene TRBV7-6, with 9 positions matching TRBD2. V shed 5 bases and J 5 bases; nucleotides not matched to a gene: 11. The V gene's germline CDR1 is SGHVS and CDR2 FNYEAQ. The CDR3 loop spans 16 amino acids. The CDR3 nucleotides are TGTGCCAGCAGCAGTCGGGGTAGCGGGAGTCTAGATACGCAGTATTTT. Translated, it gives CASSSRGSGSLDTQYF.

The chain combines TRBV23-1 with TRBJ1-1; 10 bases line up with TRBD1. TRBV23-1 is known as an ORF, though its function is uncertain. V lost 0 bases and J lost 6; bases outside the gene matches: 10. CDR3 size: 17 residues. CDR3 bases: TGCGCCAGCAGTCAATCCTCCGACAGGGGGCTATTCTCTGAAGCTTTCTTT. This encodes CASSQSSDRGLFSEAFF.

This clone came up a few times. The rearrangement links TRBV9 to TRBJ1-1; 8 bases agree with TRBD1. The length of the CDR3 is 17 residues. Trimming cost V 5 bases and J 0 bases; bases outside gene matches: 12. CDR1 is SGDLS, CDR2 YYNGEE, per germline. For the CDR3, the DNA is TGTGCCAGCAGTAAAACGGACAGGGTGTGGATGAACACTGAAGCTTTCTTT. Amino acid sequence: CASSKTDRVWMNTEAFF.

V and J are TRBV6-5 and TRBJ2-1; 14 nucleotides match TRBD2. Germline V lookup: CDR1 MNHEY, CDR2 SVGAGI. CDR3 length equals 15 residues. The junction had 3 bases not matched to a gene; V was cut back by 6 bases and J by 5 bases. CDR3 DNA sequence: TGTGCCAGCAGGCGACTAGCGGGAGGGCACAATGAGCAGTTCTTC. The encoded protein is CASRRLAGGHNEQFF.

This chain uses TRBV30 with TRBJ1-3, with a tentative D call TRBD1 (5 bases). CDR1 GTSNPN and CDR2 SVGIG come from the germline V gene (reference sequence). Deletions cut 8 bases from V and 0 bases from J, with 11 bases between. This CDR3 has 13 residues. CDR3 amino acids: CAGAEFSGNTIYF. The DNA for the CDR3 is TGTGCCGGGGCGGAGTTCTCTGGAAACACCATATATTTT.

At least ten counts were recorded for this clone. Here the CDR3 DNA reads TGTGCCGGTAGTGGGACAGGCTATGGCTACACCTTC. It encodes CAGSGTGYGYTF. The chain carries TRBV30 and TRBJ1-2; 8 bases line up with TRBD1. Germline trimming cut 8 bases from V and 4 bases from J; bases unmatched to any gene: 6. This CDR3 comprises 12 residues. The V gene's germline CDR1 is GTSNPN and CDR2 SVGIG (reference sequence).

The chain has TRBV7-9 and TRBJ1-5; D uncertain. The CDR3 spans 12 residues. Per the germline V gene, CDR1 is SEHNR and CDR2 is FQNEAQ (reference sequence). V lost 4 bases to trimming and J lost 7 bases, with 8 bases between them. The CDR3, as DNA: TGTGCCAGCAGCTCTAATATGCAGCCCCAGCATTTT. Translating gives CASSSNMQPQHF.

The chain joins TRBV30 to TRBJ2-1, with unresolved D. V was shortened by 3 bases and J by 0 bases, with 12 bases between the two germline ends. The V gene's germline CDR1 is GTSNPN and CDR2 SVGIG (reference sequence). The CDR3 is 15 residues long. The CDR3 loop is CAWRWAPGSYNEQFF. CDR3 nucleotide sequence: TGTGCCTGGAGGTGGGCCCCCGGCTCCTACAATGAGCAGTTCTTC.

This clone was detected a few times. V is TRBV19 and J is TRBJ1-5; tentative D call: TRBD1 (6 bases). The CDR3 runs 15 residues. Germline loops: CDR1 LNHDA, CDR2 SQIVND (reference sequence). V was pared by 6 bases and J by 6 bases, with 18 bases between. This chain's CDR3 is CASSRYRENGQPQHF. In DNA form, the CDR3 reads TGTGCCAGTAGCCGATACAGGGAAAACGGTCAGCCCCAGCATTTT.

The count of this clone is one. The rearrangement joins TRBV2 to TRBJ2-7; 13 bases agree with TRBD2. Trimming removed 7 bases from V and 4 bases from J; junction bases left unmatched: 10. The CDR3 has 16 amino acids. Per germline, CDR1 SNHLY and CDR2 FYNNEI. CDR3 residues: CASTRTSGSWWYEQYF. The DNA of the CDR3 is TGTGCCAGCACCCGGACTAGCGGGAGTTGGTGGTACGAGCAGTACTTC. Variable domain in full (rest from reference TRBV2 and TRBJ2-7): EPEVTQTPSHQVTQMGQEVILRCVPISNHLYFYWYRQILGQKVEFLVSFYNNEISEKSEIFDDQFSVERPDGSNFTLKIRSTKLEDSAMYFCASTRTSGSWWYEQYFGPGTRLTVT.

This clone has only a few counts. The chain's CDR3 is CASRENRYEQYF. DNA of the CDR3: TGTGCCAGCAGAGAGAACAGGTACGAGCAGTACTTC. This sequence joins TRBV28 and TRBJ2-7, with a tentative D call TRBD1 (5 bases). Germline V gives CDR1 MDHEN, CDR2 SYDVKM. The germline V and J ends were trimmed by 6 bases and 4 bases, with 10 bases remaining between them. CDR3 size: 12 residues.

The CDR3 DNA reads as TGTGCCAGCAGCTTGGGCGTCAGGGGAAGCACAGATACGCAGTATTTT. Amino acids: CASSLGVRGSTDTQYF. The V call is TRBV5-4, the J call TRBJ2-3; a possible D gene is TRBD1 (6 bases). The germline V and J ends were trimmed by 0 bases and 0 bases, with 11 bases remaining between them. The CDR3 totals 16 residues. The germline gives CDR1 SGHNT, CDR2 YYREEE (reference sequence).

The chain is built from TRBV29-1 and TRBJ2-7; 8 bases match TRBD2. Germline V gene data show CDR1 as SQVTM and CDR2 as ANQGSEA. The length of the CDR3 is 12 residues. V lost 5 bases and J lost 5; bases outside the gene matches: 5. CDR3 sequence reads: CSVQAGVHEQYF. The DNA for the CDR3 is TGCAGCGTTCAAGCGGGAGTGCACGAGCAGTACTTC.

The J gene is TRBJ1-4, the V gene TRBV7-9; possibly TRBD1 for D (6 bases). CDR1 is SEHNR and CDR2 is FQNEAQ in the germline V gene (reference sequence). With 1 base removed from V and 7 bases from J, the gap between germline ends came to 13 bases. The CDR3 extends over 15 amino acids. CDR3: CASSLGSGAVEKLFF. CDR3 in DNA: TGTGCCAGCAGCTTAGGTTCAGGGGCGGTTGAAAAACTGTTTTTT.

The chain combines TRBV12-3 or TRBV12-4 with TRBJ1-2; 10 positions agree with TRBD1. The CDR3 extends over 12 amino acids. V trimming: 5 bases; J trimming: 11 bases; junction bases outside the gene matches: 5. The CDR3 nucleotides are TGTGCCAGCAGTGGTCGGGACAGGGGATACACCTTC. Translating it yields CASSGRDRGYTF.

This sequence joins TRBV15 and TRBJ1-5; D perhaps matches TRBD1 (6 bases). The CDR3 extends over 15 amino acids. Germline assignment: CDR1 LNHNV and CDR2 YYDKDF (reference sequence). V was pared by 6 bases and J by 1 base, with 13 bases between. The CDR3 sequence: CATSKTGISNQPQHF. CDR3 nucleotide sequence: TGTGCCACCAGTAAAACAGGGATCAGCAATCAGCCCCAGCATTTT.